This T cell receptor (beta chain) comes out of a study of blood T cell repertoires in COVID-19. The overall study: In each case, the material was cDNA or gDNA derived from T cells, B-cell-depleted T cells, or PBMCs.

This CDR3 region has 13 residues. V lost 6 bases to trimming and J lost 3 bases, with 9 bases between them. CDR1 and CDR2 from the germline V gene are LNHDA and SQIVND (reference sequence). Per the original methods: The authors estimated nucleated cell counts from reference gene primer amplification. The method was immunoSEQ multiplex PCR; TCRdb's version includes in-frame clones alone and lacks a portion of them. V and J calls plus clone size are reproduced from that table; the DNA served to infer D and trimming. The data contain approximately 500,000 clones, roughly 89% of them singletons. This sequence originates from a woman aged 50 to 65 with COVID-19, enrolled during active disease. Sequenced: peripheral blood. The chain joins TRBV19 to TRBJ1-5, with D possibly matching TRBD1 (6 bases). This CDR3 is CASRRQDNQPQHF. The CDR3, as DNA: TGTGCCAGTAGACGACAGGACAATCAGCCCCAGCATTTT.